Below, 22 T cell receptor beta chains from the same sample are listed, as sequenced in a study of Tregs in tolerant kidney transplant recipients. The protocol was immunoSEQ multiplex PCR, while the TCRdb copy is restricted to in-frame clones and leaves out a portion. The sample records fewer than 80,000 clones, more than 95% being singletons. The sequences come from CD4+ T cells from blood, collected before the transplant. The receptor source for this set is a human donor who received a combined kidney and bone marrow transplant.

The sample holds one count of this clone. The V gene is TRBV11-1, the J gene TRBJ1-6, with a weak D call TRBD1 (5 bases). V dropped 0 bases and J dropped 8 bases, with 8 bases sitting between them. Germline V gives CDR1 SGHAT, CDR2 FQDESV (reference sequence). The CDR3 loop spans 14 amino acids. The chain's CDR3 is CASSLARGDSPLHF. CDR3 DNA: TGTGCCAGCAGCTTAGCGCGGGGGGATTCACCCCTCCACTTT.

The gene calls are TRBV9 and TRBJ1-4; no reliable D call. This CDR3 has 13 amino acids. Looked up from germline, CDR1 is SGDLS and CDR2 is YYNGEE. V was trimmed by 2 bases and J by 5 bases, leaving 7 bases between them. DNA of the CDR3: TGTGCCAGCAGCGTGCGGATAAATGAAAAACTGTTTTTT. It specifies CASSVRINEKLFF.

The chain carries TRBV28 and TRBJ2-7; a possible D gene is TRBD1 (6 bases). V lost 3 bases and J lost 4, with 10 bases in between. Germline CDR1 reads MDHEN; CDR2 reads SYDVKM. This CDR3 spans 13 amino acids. The CDR3, as DNA: TGTGCCAGCAGTTTGACAGGAAGGTACGAGCAGTACTTC. It encodes CASSLTGRYEQYF.

This chain links TRBV7-3 with TRBJ1-5; the D is unclear. Germline V gene sequence: CDR1 SGHTA, CDR2 FQGTGA. The CDR3 has 16 amino acids. The V end was cut by 5 bases, the J end by 0 bases, with 14 bases between. Here the CDR3 DNA reads TGTGCCAGCAGCAAAGACAAAGACAATAGCAATCAGCCCCAGCATTTT. This encodes CASSKDKDNSNQPQHF.

The V call is TRBV2, the J call TRBJ2-7; 7 nucleotides match TRBD1. The CDR3 totals 17 residues. V was clipped by 3 bases and J by 0 bases; unmatched bases: 11. Germline values: CDR1 SNHLY, CDR2 FYNNEI. The CDR3 bases are TGTGCCAGCAGTGAGCCCAATCCGGGACAGACCTCCTACGAGCAGTACTTC. Amino acid sequence: CASSEPNPGQTSYEQYF.

V usage is TRBV7-3 and J usage is TRBJ2-1; maybe TRBD2 (5 bases). The germline V gene encodes CDR1 SGHTA and CDR2 FQGTGA. The CDR3 runs 15 residues. The V gene lost 2 bases and the J gene lost 3 bases, with 11 bases spanning the gap. CDR3 in DNA: TGTGCCAGCAGCTTATTCCCGGGAAACTACAATGAGCAGTTCTTC. Protein: CASSLFPGNYNEQFF.

The genes are TRBV5-6 and TRBJ1-6, with 10 bases lining up with TRBD1. The CDR3 consists of 16 residues. The V gene end was trimmed by 4 bases and the J gene end by 6 bases; junction bases not matched to a gene: 7. Germline V lookup: CDR1 SGHDT, CDR2 YYEEEE. CDR3 bases: TGTGCCAGCAGCCCCCTGACAGGGGGCTTTAATTCACCCCTCCACTTT. It yields the protein CASSPLTGGFNSPLHF. Based on the CDR3 plus reference TRBV5-6 and TRBJ1-6, the full variable domain is DAGVTQSPTHLIKTRGQQVTLRCSPKSGHDTVSWYQQALGQGPQFIFQYYEEEERQRGNFPDRFSGHQFPNYSSELNVNALLLGDSALYLCASSPLTGGFNSPLHFGNGTRLTVT.

This chain joins TRBV30 and TRBJ2-7; D is perhaps TRBD1 (5 bases). V was trimmed by 5 bases and J by 2 bases, leaving 16 bases between them. Germline loops: CDR1 GTSNPN, CDR2 SVGIG (reference sequence). This CDR3 is 14 amino acids long. CDR3 residues: CAWGWSPGPYEQYF. The CDR3 DNA reads as TGTGCCTGGGGATGGAGTCCAGGGCCCTACGAGCAGTACTTC.

The gene calls are TRBV19 and TRBJ1-3, with 8 bases lining up with TRBD1. CDR1 is LNHDA and CDR2 is SQIVND in the germline V gene (reference sequence). The trim removed 6 bases at V and 0 bases at J, leaving 7 bases unmatched. The CDR3 runs to 16 residues. DNA of the CDR3: TGTGCCAGTAGCAGGGACAGGTCGAGCTCTGGAAACACCATATATTTT. Encoded protein: CASSRDRSSSGNTIYF.

The chain joins TRBV7-2 to TRBJ2-3, with no clear D. The CDR3 is 14 residues long. V was trimmed by 5 bases and J by 3 bases, leaving 12 bases between them. Germline CDR1 reads SGHTA; CDR2 reads FQGNSA. The CDR3 DNA reads TGTGCCAGCAGCCTTAGCTTTTCGACAGATACGCAGTATTTT. Its protein product is CASSLSFSTDTQYF.

Here the CDR3 DNA reads TGTGCCTGGAGTGTTAGATTAGCGGGAGGGCTTGGTGAGCAGTTCTTC. Protein: CAWSVRLAGGLGEQFF. The chain carries TRBV30 and TRBJ2-1; TRBD2 matches at 11 bases. CDR1 is GTSNPN and CDR2 is SVGIG in the germline V gene (reference sequence). This CDR3 has 16 amino acids. V was pared by 0 bases and J by 9 bases, with 10 bases of the junction left unmatched.

The chain couples TRBV5-4 to TRBJ1-1, with D possibly matching TRBD1 (6 bases). Germline CDR1 and CDR2: SGHNT and YYREEE (reference sequence). CDR3 size: 16 residues. Trimming cost V 4 bases and J 0 bases, with 16 bases left between them. As DNA, the CDR3 is TGTGCCAGCAGCCGCGGGGGCCTTCACATGAACACTGAAGCTTTCTTT. Amino acid sequence: CASSRGGLHMNTEAFF.

V usage is TRBV11-1 and J usage is TRBJ2-1; perhaps TRBD1 as D (5 bases). This CDR3 is 15 amino acids long. The V gene's germline CDR1 is SGHAT and CDR2 FQDESV (reference sequence). V lost 0 bases, J lost 3 bases, and 9 bases lay in between. CDR3: CASSLAGQNYNEQFF. In nucleotides, the CDR3 is TGTGCCAGCAGCTTAGCGGGGCAGAACTACAATGAGCAGTTCTTC.

The gene calls are TRBV6-1 and TRBJ1-6, with 8 bases lining up with TRBD1. Germline V lookup: CDR1 MNHNS, CDR2 SASEGT. CDR3 length: 15 residues. The V gene end was trimmed by 4 bases and the J gene end by 10 bases; junction bases not matched to a gene: 9. The CDR3 nucleotides are TGTGCCAGCAGTGTCGGACAGGGTGAGGGGTCACCCCTCCACTTT. Amino acid sequence: CASSVGQGEGSPLHF.

The genes are TRBV19 and TRBJ2-7, with 7 bases matching TRBD2. This CDR3 is built from 15 residues. J lost 5 bases, V lost 3 bases, and 10 bases had no gene match. Germline V CDR1 and CDR2: LNHDA, SQIVND (reference sequence). In DNA, the CDR3 is TGTGCCAGTAGTATTGGGGCGGGGGAGCTCGACGAGCAGTACTTC. Translating gives CASSIGAGELDEQYF.

The chain couples TRBV4-3 to TRBJ1-5; D remains unclear. This CDR3 has 14 residues. Germline CDR1 is LGHNA and CDR2 is YSLEER. The V end lost 6 bases, the J end lost 0 bases, and 9 bases lay between the germline ends. CDR3: CASSLWYSNQPQHF. Here the CDR3 DNA reads TGCGCCAGCAGTCTATGGTATAGCAATCAGCCCCAGCATTTT.

This chain connects TRBV6-4 to TRBJ1-5, with 10 bases matching TRBD1. V shed 6 bases and J 0 bases; nucleotides not matched to a gene: 11. CDR3 size: 18 residues. Germline V gene data show CDR1 as MRHNA and CDR2 as SNTAGT. The CDR3 sequence: CASRKRDRGYYSNQPQHF. The DNA of the CDR3 is TGTGCCAGCAGAAAGAGGGACAGGGGATATTATAGCAATCAGCCCCAGCATTTT.

CDR3 DNA: TGTGCCAGCAGCTCACCCGGGGGCCAAGAGACCCAGTACTTC. This translates into CASSSPGGQETQYF. The chain employs TRBV5-4 and TRBJ2-5, with D perhaps matching TRBD2 (6 bases). The germline V gene has CDR1 SGHNT and CDR2 YYREEE (reference sequence). The CDR3 spans 14 residues. Between the trimmed V and J ends, which lost 3 bases and 1 base, there was a span of 10 bases.

This CDR3 reads CASSFPQGYEPQHF. The CDR3 coding sequence is TGTGCCAGCAGCTTCCCACAGGGTTACGAGCCCCAGCATTTT. The chain links TRBV7-2 to TRBJ1-5; maybe TRBD1 (6 bases). The CDR3 length is 14 residues. Looked up from germline, CDR1 is SGHTA and CDR2 is FQGNSA. The ends were cut back, 3 bases at V and 8 bases at J, with 14 bases in the middle.

The chain's CDR3 is CASSLLQGVFPEQYF. CDR3 DNA sequence: TGTGCCAGCAGCTTATTACAGGGGGTATTTCCCGAGCAGTACTTC. The chain combines TRBV7-8 with TRBJ2-7, with TRBD1 matching over 8 bases. This CDR3 region has 15 residues. The V gene end was trimmed by 2 bases and the J gene end by 6 bases; junction bases not matched to a gene: 9. Germline-derived CDR1 and CDR2 are SGHVS and FQNEAQ. Full variable domain (remainder filled in from reference TRBV7-8 and TRBJ2-7): GAGVSQSPRYKVAKRGQDVALRCDPISGHVSLFWYQQALGQGPEFLTYFQNEAQLDKSGLPSDRFFAERPEGSVSTLKIQRTQQEDSAVYLCASSLLQGVFPEQYFGPGTRLTVT.

This clone was detected only once. The chain couples TRBV7-9 to TRBJ1-4; D might be TRBD1 (6 bases). Germline V lookup: CDR1 SEHNR, CDR2 FQNEAQ (reference sequence). This CDR3 region has 14 residues. The germline V and J ends were trimmed by 0 bases and 7 bases, with 9 bases remaining between them. For the CDR3, the DNA is TGTGCCAGCAGCTTAGCCGGGACATCTGAAAAACTGTTTTTT. This translates into CASSLAGTSEKLFF.

The rearrangement joins TRBV5-4 to TRBJ1-4; 7 nucleotides agree with TRBD1. V lost 0 bases, J lost 8 bases, and 7 bases stayed unmatched. The CDR3 runs 15 residues. Germline-derived CDR1 and CDR2 are SGHNT and YYREEE (reference sequence). The CDR3 loop is CASSLGGTVREKLFF. CDR3 in DNA: TGTGCCAGCAGCTTGGGAGGGACAGTTAGGGAAAAACTGTTTTTT. Drawing the rest from reference TRBV5-4 and TRBJ1-4, the complete variable domain is ETGVTQSPTHLIKTRGQQVTLRCSSQSGHNTVSWYQQALGQGPQFIFQYYREEENGRGNFPPRFSGLQFPNYSSELNVNALELDDSALYLCASSLGGTVREKLFFGSGTQLSVL.